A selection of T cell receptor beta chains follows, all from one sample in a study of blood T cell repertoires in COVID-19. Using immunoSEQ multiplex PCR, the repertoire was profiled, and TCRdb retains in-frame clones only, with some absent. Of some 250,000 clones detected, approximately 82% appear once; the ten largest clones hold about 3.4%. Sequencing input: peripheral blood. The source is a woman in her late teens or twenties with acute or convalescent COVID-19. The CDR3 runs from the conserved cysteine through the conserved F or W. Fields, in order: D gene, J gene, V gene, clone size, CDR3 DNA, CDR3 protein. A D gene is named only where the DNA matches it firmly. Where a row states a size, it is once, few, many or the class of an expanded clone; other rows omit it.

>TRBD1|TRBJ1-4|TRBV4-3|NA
TGCGCCAGCAGCCACCGCGGGACAGCAGAAAAACTGTTTTTT
CASSHRGTAEKLFF
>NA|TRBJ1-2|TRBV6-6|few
TGTGCCAGCAGTTTAGGGGTTGGCTACACCTTC
CASSLGVGYTF
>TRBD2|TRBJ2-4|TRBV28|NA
TGTGCCTCGTGGGAGGGTGCCAAAAACATTCAGTACTTC
CASWEGAKNIQYF
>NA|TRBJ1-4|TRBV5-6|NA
TGTGCCAGCAGCTTGAACGTAGGGAGGGAAATTGAACGCGAAAAACTGTTTTTT
CASSLNVGREIEREKLFF
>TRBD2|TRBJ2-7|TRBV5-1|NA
TGCGCCAGCAGCGGTGGCGGGAGTCTTTCCTACGAGCAGTACTTC
CASSGGGSLSYEQYF
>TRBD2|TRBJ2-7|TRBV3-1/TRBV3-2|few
TGTGCCAGCAGCCAAACCGGGAGGAGCGGGTCCTACGAGCAGTACTTC
CASSQTGRSGSYEQYF
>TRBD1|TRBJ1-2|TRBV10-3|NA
TGTGCCATAGGGACAGGGGCAACCTCTAACTATGGCTACACCTTC
CAIGTGATSNYGYTF
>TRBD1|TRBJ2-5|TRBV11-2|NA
TGTGCCAGCAGCTACAGGGGGCGTTGGCAAGAGACCCAGTACTTC
CASSYRGRWQETQYF
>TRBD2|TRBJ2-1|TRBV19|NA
TGTGCCAGTACTAACGAAATTGTAGCGGGAGCTAATGAGCAGTTCTTC
CASTNEIVAGANEQFF
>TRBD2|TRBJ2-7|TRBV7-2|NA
TGTGCCAGCTCGTCTTATTGGAGCGGGAGTGGCTCCTACGAGCAGTACTTC
CASSSYWSGSGSYEQYF